These T cell receptor beta chains were read from a single sample in a study of shared clonotypes between healthy human individuals. The assay was immunoSEQ multiplex PCR, and TCRdb's table has in-frame clones only and misses some. Of some 2.1 million clones listed, about 95% are singletons. Sequenced: naive CD8+ T cells sorted from blood. Receptors originate from a man aged 18-30 years in good health. Each CDR3 is given with its conserved first and last residue.

J gene | V gene | CDR3 protein
TRBJ2-7 | TRBV7-6 | CASSLEYSYEQYF
TRBJ1-1 | TRBV29-1 | CSVDGQGQAFF
TRBJ2-2 | TRBV6-1 | CASSEAPTRLGTGELFF
TRBJ1-2 | TRBV25-1 | CASKGDLAGYTF
TRBJ1-5 | TRBV6-1 | CASSEVRGEGQPQHF
TRBJ2-7 | TRBV7-9 | CASSTSGTGTYEQYF
TRBJ2-5 | TRBV19 | CASSGLAGAETQYF
TRBJ2-3 | TRBV19 | CASGSTGLPSTDTQYF
TRBJ1-5 | TRBV7-9 | CASSSYSNQPQHF
- | TRBV5-6 | CASSLVVSGTYEQYF
TRBJ1-2 | TRBV4-1 | CASSQDLESYGYTF
TRBJ2-1 | TRBV5-8 | CASSLVSYNEQFF
TRBJ2-5 | TRBV5-1 | CASSPWTGEFETQYF
TRBJ2-2 | TRBV6-5 | CASSYRGAYTGELFF
TRBJ1-1 | TRBV14 | CASSLVAGVVKGTEAFF
TRBJ2-7 | TRBV5-1 | CASSDRDRGHEQYF
TRBJ2-3 | TRBV10-2 | CASRFPAGDTQYF
TRBJ1-5 | TRBV15 | CATSFYSEDQPQHF
TRBJ2-3 | TRBV6-5 | CASSYGTSGNPDTQYF